The rows below give T cell receptor beta chains drawn from one sample of a study of shared clonotypes between healthy human individuals. Sequencing was performed with immunoSEQ multiplex PCR; in TCRdb, only in-frame clones are kept and a portion is missing. The table has 550,000 to 850,000 clones, around 70% seen once. Sequencing was performed on memory CD4+ T cells sorted from blood. The receptors were gathered from a woman aged 30 to 39 in good health. CDR3s include the opening cysteine and the closing phenylalanine or tryptophan. D genes are given only for firm matches. Not every row has a clone size; where given, it reads once, few, many or a size class.

CDR3aa: CASSPGQGNEKLFF
CDR3nt: TGTGCCAGCTCACCGGGTCAGGGGAATGAAAAACTGTTTTTT
j_gene: TRBJ1-4
v_gene: TRBV18
d_gene: NA
abundance: NA

CDR3aa: CASSSQPGGAVPHTF
CDR3nt: TGTGCCAGCAGTTCACAACCGGGGGGGGCAGTTCCCCACACCTTC
j_gene: TRBJ1-2
v_gene: TRBV27
d_gene: NA
abundance: NA

CDR3aa: CASSAWIAESTDTQYF
CDR3nt: TGTGCCAGCAGCGCCTGGATAGCGGAATCCACAGATACGCAGTATTTT
j_gene: TRBJ2-3
v_gene: TRBV9
d_gene: NA
abundance: NA

CDR3aa: CASIATGNYGYTF
CDR3nt: TGTGCCAGCATCGCGACAGGAAACTATGGCTACACCTTC
j_gene: TRBJ1-2
v_gene: TRBV6-1
d_gene: NA
abundance: few

CDR3aa: CASSVSDRNTIYF
CDR3nt: TGTGCCAGCAGTGTTTCCGACCGAAACACCATATATTTT
j_gene: TRBJ1-3
v_gene: TRBV2
d_gene: NA
abundance: few

CDR3aa: CASESGATSYNEQFF
CDR3nt: TGTGCCAGTGAATCGGGAGCGACCTCCTACAATGAGCAGTTCTTC
j_gene: TRBJ2-1
v_gene: TRBV28
d_gene: NA
abundance: NA

CDR3aa: CASSMKRNTEAFF
CDR3nt: TGTGCCAGTAGTATGAAAAGGAACACTGAAGCTTTCTTT
j_gene: TRBJ1-1
v_gene: TRBV19
d_gene: NA
abundance: NA

CDR3aa: CASSPGLLNTEAFF
CDR3nt: TGTGCCAGCAGCCCGGGACTATTGAACACTGAAGCTTTCTTT
j_gene: TRBJ1-1
v_gene: TRBV7-8
d_gene: NA
abundance: few

CDR3aa: CASSQGLAANYEQYF
CDR3nt: TGTGCCAGCAGCCAAGGATTAGCGGCAAACTACGAGCAGTACTTC
j_gene: TRBJ2-7
v_gene: TRBV4-2
d_gene: NA
abundance: NA

CDR3aa: CATAGGGLKNQPQHF
CDR3nt: TGTGCCACTGCGGGGGGCGGATTGAAAAATCAGCCCCAGCATTTT
j_gene: TRBJ1-5
v_gene: TRBV28
d_gene: NA
abundance: NA

CDR3aa: CASSREPGLDHYEQFF
CDR3nt: TGTGCCAGCAGTAGAGAACCGGGACTAGATCATTATGAGCAGTTCTTC
j_gene: TRBJ2-1
v_gene: TRBV25-1
d_gene: TRBD2
abundance: NA

CDR3aa: CASSSGTAAYEQYF
CDR3nt: TGTGCCAGCAGTTCAGGGACAGCTGCCTACGAGCAGTACTTC
j_gene: TRBJ2-7
v_gene: TRBV28
d_gene: TRBD1
abundance: NA

CDR3aa: CASSLSVRGGEQYF
CDR3nt: TGTGCCAGCAGTTTAAGCGTACGGGGTGGAGAGCAGTACTTC
j_gene: TRBJ2-7
v_gene: TRBV28
d_gene: NA
abundance: NA

CDR3aa: CASSLFGTGDNEQFF
CDR3nt: TGTGCCAGCAGTTTATTCGGGACAGGGGACAATGAGCAGTTCTTC
j_gene: TRBJ2-1
v_gene: TRBV28
d_gene: TRBD1
abundance: NA

CDR3aa: CASTEQSSGRAYEQYF
CDR3nt: TGTGCCAGCACCGAACAGTCTAGCGGGAGGGCCTACGAGCAGTACTTC
j_gene: TRBJ2-7
v_gene: TRBV7-8
d_gene: TRBD2
abundance: NA

CDR3aa: CASTSGGDANTEAFF
CDR3nt: TGTGCCAGCACTTCGGGAGGGGATGCGAACACTGAAGCTTTCTTT
j_gene: TRBJ1-1
v_gene: TRBV6-1
d_gene: NA
abundance: NA

CDR3aa: CASRRSGVQNEQFF
CDR3nt: TGTGCCAGCAGACGGTCAGGGGTCCAGAATGAGCAGTTCTTC
j_gene: TRBJ2-1
v_gene: TRBV11-2
d_gene: NA
abundance: NA

CDR3aa: CSVGTSGASYEQYF
CDR3nt: TGCAGCGTTGGGACTAGCGGGGCCTCCTACGAGCAGTACTTC
j_gene: TRBJ2-7
v_gene: TRBV29-1
d_gene: TRBD2
abundance: NA

CDR3aa: CATHGSYNEQFF
CDR3nt: TGTGCCACCCATGGATCCTACAATGAGCAGTTCTTC
j_gene: TRBJ2-1
v_gene: TRBV25-1
d_gene: NA
abundance: few

CDR3aa: CASSPRLAGSGTDTQYF
CDR3nt: TGTGCCAGTAGTCCCCGACTAGCGGGAAGTGGAACAGATACGCAGTATTTT
j_gene: TRBJ2-3
v_gene: TRBV19
d_gene: TRBD2
abundance: NA

CDR3aa: CASSSLEGNQPQHF
CDR3nt: TGTGCCAGCAGCAGTTTGGAGGGAAATCAGCCCCAGCATTTT
j_gene: TRBJ1-5
v_gene: TRBV6-6
d_gene: NA
abundance: NA

CDR3aa: CASSDSSQEGDEQFF
CDR3nt: TGTGCCAGCAGTGACTCGAGCCAGGAGGGCGATGAGCAGTTCTTC
j_gene: TRBJ2-1
v_gene: TRBV6-4
d_gene: NA
abundance: NA

CDR3aa: CASSFGTGEGTEAFF
CDR3nt: TGTGCCAGCAGCTTCGGGACAGGAGAGGGGACTGAAGCTTTCTTT
j_gene: TRBJ1-1
v_gene: TRBV5-4
d_gene: TRBD1
abundance: NA

CDR3aa: CASSVLAVSTDTQYF
CDR3nt: TGCGCCAGCAGTGTTCTAGCGGTCAGCACAGATACGCAGTATTTT
j_gene: TRBJ2-3
v_gene: TRBV10-1
d_gene: TRBD2
abundance: many

CDR3aa: CASSGASGRRSYNEQFF
CDR3nt: TGTGCCAGCAGTGGAGCCAGTGGGAGAAGGTCTTACAATGAGCAGTTCTTC
j_gene: TRBJ2-1
v_gene: TRBV2
d_gene: NA
abundance: NA

CDR3aa: CASSPGIYGYTF
CDR3nt: TGTGCCAGCAGCCCCGGGATCTATGGCTACACCTTC
j_gene: TRBJ1-2
v_gene: TRBV5-8
d_gene: NA
abundance: NA

CDR3aa: CASSPGSSYEQYF
CDR3nt: TGTGCCAGTAGTCCCGGGAGCTCCTACGAGCAGTACTTC
j_gene: TRBJ2-7
v_gene: TRBV19
d_gene: NA
abundance: once

CDR3aa: CASSLAGVADTQYF
CDR3nt: TGCGCCAGCAGCTTGGCGGGAGTAGCAGATACGCAGTATTTT
j_gene: TRBJ2-3
v_gene: TRBV5-1
d_gene: NA
abundance: few

CDR3aa: CASKGQGSGYSNQPQHF
CDR3nt: TGTGCCAGTAAGGGACAGGGCAGCGGATATAGCAATCAGCCCCAGCATTTT
j_gene: TRBJ1-5
v_gene: TRBV19
d_gene: TRBD1
abundance: NA

CDR3aa: CASGVGPQETQYF
CDR3nt: TGTGCCAGCGGCGTAGGACCCCAAGAGACCCAGTACTTC
j_gene: TRBJ2-5
v_gene: TRBV6-1
d_gene: NA
abundance: few

CDR3aa: CARGSKINSGANVLTF
CDR3nt: TGTGCCAGGGGCAGCAAGATTAACTCTGGGGCCAACGTCCTGACTTTC
j_gene: TRBJ2-6
v_gene: TRBV7-9
d_gene: NA
abundance: few

CDR3aa: CASSIDLSPGGTEAFF
CDR3nt: TGTGCCAGTAGTATAGATCTAAGTCCGGGCGGCACTGAAGCTTTCTTT
j_gene: TRBJ1-1
v_gene: TRBV19
d_gene: NA
abundance: NA

CDR3aa: CASRRLAGGENEQFF
CDR3nt: TGTGCCAGCAGAAGACTAGCGGGAGGGGAAAATGAGCAGTTCTTC
j_gene: TRBJ2-1
v_gene: TRBV6-1
d_gene: TRBD2
abundance: few

CDR3aa: CASSERGSNTEAFF
CDR3nt: TGTGCCAGCAGTGAAAGGGGTTCGAACACTGAAGCTTTCTTT
j_gene: TRBJ1-1
v_gene: TRBV2
d_gene: NA
abundance: NA

CDR3aa: CASSEAYEQYF
CDR3nt: TGTGCCAGCAGTGAAGCCTACGAGCAGTACTTC
j_gene: TRBJ2-7
v_gene: TRBV2
d_gene: NA
abundance: NA

CDR3aa: CASSPHRQGGLHEQYF
CDR3nt: TGCGCCAGCAGCCCCCATCGACAGGGTGGGCTACACGAGCAGTACTTC
j_gene: TRBJ2-7
v_gene: TRBV5-1
d_gene: TRBD1
abundance: NA

CDR3aa: CASSQVAANYGYTF
CDR3nt: TGCGCCAGCAGCCAAGTCGCAGCTAACTATGGCTACACCTTC
j_gene: TRBJ1-2
v_gene: TRBV4-1
d_gene: NA
abundance: NA

CDR3aa: CSAKPGETQYF
CDR3nt: TGCAGTGCTAAACCGGGGGAGACCCAGTACTTC
j_gene: TRBJ2-5
v_gene: TRBV20-1
d_gene: NA
abundance: NA

CDR3aa: CASSQVLLAGANTGELFF
CDR3nt: TGCGCCAGCAGCCAAGTCCTCCTAGCGGGGGCGAACACCGGGGAGCTGTTTTTT
j_gene: TRBJ2-2
v_gene: TRBV4-1
d_gene: TRBD2
abundance: NA

CDR3aa: CASSYAGGSYEQYF
CDR3nt: TGTGCCAGCAGTTACGCGGGCGGTTCCTACGAGCAGTACTTC
j_gene: TRBJ2-7
v_gene: TRBV6-5
d_gene: NA
abundance: NA

CDR3aa: CAWSNVAKNIQYF
CDR3nt: TGTGCCTGGAGTAATGTAGCCAAAAACATTCAGTACTTC
j_gene: TRBJ2-4
v_gene: TRBV30
d_gene: NA
abundance: NA

CDR3aa: CASSLVGRQETQYF
CDR3nt: TGTGCCAGCAGCTTGGTGGGCAGGCAAGAGACCCAGTACTTC
j_gene: TRBJ2-5
v_gene: TRBV7-8
d_gene: NA
abundance: NA

CDR3aa: CASSRVGPTTNEKLFF
CDR3nt: TGTGCCAGCAGCCGGGTAGGGCCCACAACTAATGAAAAACTGTTTTTT
j_gene: TRBJ1-4
v_gene: TRBV11-2
d_gene: NA
abundance: NA

CDR3aa: CARSTGVKNTIYF
CDR3nt: TGTGCCCGTTCCACAGGGGTTAAGAACACCATATATTTT
j_gene: TRBJ1-3
v_gene: TRBV30
d_gene: TRBD1
abundance: few